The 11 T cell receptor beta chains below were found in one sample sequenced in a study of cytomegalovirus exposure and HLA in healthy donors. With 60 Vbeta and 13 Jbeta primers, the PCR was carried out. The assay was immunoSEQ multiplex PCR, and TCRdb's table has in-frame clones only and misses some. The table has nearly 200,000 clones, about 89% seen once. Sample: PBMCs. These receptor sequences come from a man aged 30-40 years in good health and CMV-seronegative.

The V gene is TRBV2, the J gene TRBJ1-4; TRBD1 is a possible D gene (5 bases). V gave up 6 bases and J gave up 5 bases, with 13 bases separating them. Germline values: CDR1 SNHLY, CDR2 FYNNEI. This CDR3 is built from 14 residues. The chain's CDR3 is CASSLGGENEKLFF. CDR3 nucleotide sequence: TGTGCCAGCAGCCTTGGGGGGGAGAATGAAAAACTGTTTTTT.

The CDR3 sequence: CASSLEDRGGEQYF. CDR3 DNA: TGCGCCAGCAGCTTGGAGGACAGGGGGGGGGAGCAGTACTTC. The chain has TRBV5-1 and TRBJ2-7, with TRBD1 identical over 10 bases. The CDR3 is 14 amino acids. The V and J ends lost 0 bases and 7 bases, in that order; junction bases with no gene match: 4. Germline loops: CDR1 SGHRS, CDR2 YFSETQ.

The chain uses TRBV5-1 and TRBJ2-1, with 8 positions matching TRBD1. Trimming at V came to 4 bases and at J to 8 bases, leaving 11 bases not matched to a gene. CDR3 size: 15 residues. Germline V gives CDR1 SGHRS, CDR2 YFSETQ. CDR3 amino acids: CASSPDRGFGHEQFF. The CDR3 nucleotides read TGCGCCAGCAGCCCAGACAGGGGTTTTGGGCATGAGCAGTTCTTC.

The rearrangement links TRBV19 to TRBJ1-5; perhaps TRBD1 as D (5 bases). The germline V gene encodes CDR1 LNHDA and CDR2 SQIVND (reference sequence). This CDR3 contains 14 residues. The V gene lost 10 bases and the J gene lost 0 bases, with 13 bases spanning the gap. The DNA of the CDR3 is TGTGCCACTAAGACAGAAAATAGCAATCAGCCCCAGCATTTT. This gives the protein CATKTENSNQPQHF.

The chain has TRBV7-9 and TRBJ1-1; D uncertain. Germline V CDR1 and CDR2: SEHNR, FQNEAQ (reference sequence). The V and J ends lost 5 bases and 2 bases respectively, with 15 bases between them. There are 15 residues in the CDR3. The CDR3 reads CASSLLLAENTEAFF. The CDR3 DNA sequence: TGTGCCAGCAGCCTGCTGTTGGCTGAAAACACTGAAGCTTTCTTT.

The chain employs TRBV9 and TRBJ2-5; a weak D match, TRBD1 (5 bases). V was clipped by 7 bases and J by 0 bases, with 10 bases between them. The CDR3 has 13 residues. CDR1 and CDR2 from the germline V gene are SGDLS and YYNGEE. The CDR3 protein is CASQQENQETQYF. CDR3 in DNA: TGTGCCAGCCAACAGGAAAACCAAGAGACCCAGTACTTC.

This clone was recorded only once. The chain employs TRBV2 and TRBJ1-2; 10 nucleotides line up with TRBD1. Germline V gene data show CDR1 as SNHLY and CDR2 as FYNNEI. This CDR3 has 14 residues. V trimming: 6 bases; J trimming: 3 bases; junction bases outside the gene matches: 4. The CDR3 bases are TGTGCCAGCAGCGCCGGGACAGGGGACTATGGCTACACCTTC. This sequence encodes CASSAGTGDYGYTF.

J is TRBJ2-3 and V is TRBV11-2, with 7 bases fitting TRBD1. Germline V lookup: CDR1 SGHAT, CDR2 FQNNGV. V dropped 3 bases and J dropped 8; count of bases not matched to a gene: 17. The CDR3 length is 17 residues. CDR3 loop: CASSFRRQGGPWGTQYF. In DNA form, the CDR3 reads TGTGCCAGCAGCTTTCGGCGACAGGGCGGCCCCTGGGGTACGCAGTATTTT.

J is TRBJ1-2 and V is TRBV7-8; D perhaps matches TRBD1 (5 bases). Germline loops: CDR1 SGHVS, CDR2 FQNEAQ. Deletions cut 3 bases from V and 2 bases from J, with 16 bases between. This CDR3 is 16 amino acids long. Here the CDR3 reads CASSFGGWGENYGYTF. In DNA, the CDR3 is TGTGCCAGCAGCTTCGGTGGGTGGGGGGAGAACTATGGCTACACCTTC.

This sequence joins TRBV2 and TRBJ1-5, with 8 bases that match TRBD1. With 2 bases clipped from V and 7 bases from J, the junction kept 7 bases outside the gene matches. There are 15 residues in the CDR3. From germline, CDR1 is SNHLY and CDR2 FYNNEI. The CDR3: CASSELAGGTQPQHF. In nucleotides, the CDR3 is TGTGCCAGCAGTGAATTGGCAGGGGGCACGCAGCCCCAGCATTTT.

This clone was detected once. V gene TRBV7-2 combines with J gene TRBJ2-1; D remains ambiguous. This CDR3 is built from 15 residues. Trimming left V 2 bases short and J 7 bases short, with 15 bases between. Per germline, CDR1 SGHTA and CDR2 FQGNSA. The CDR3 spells CASSLRVPPLNEQFF. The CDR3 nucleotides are TGTGCCAGCAGCTTACGGGTGCCCCCCCTTAATGAGCAGTTCTTC.